The 19 T cell receptor beta chains below were found in one sample sequenced in a study of cytomegalovirus exposure and HLA in healthy donors. This PCR relied on a set of 60 Vbeta primers and 13 Jbeta primers. The assay was immunoSEQ multiplex PCR, and TCRdb's table has in-frame clones only and misses some. This sample has some 150,000 clones, with approximately 80% found just once. Sequencing used PBMCs. These receptor sequences come from a man aged 45-65 years in good health and CMV-seronegative.

Notes on this clone: The CDR3 does not close with the conserved phenylalanine or tryptophan, likely indicating a read error. Because the CDR3's place on the DNA is in doubt, the DNA is left out and the CDR3 is given as listed by TCRdb. The chain couples TRBV2 to TRBJ2-7; the D call TRBD1 from the table was never checked on the DNA. CDR1 is SNHLY and CDR2 is FYNNEI in the germline V gene. Ends included, the CDR3 has 11 residues. The CDR3 spells CASSLRDRGII.

The J gene is TRBJ1-1, the V gene TRBV30, with 10 bases aligning to TRBD1. CDR3 length equals 20 residues. V trimming: 4 bases; J trimming: 0 bases; junction bases outside the gene matches: 20. Germline V lookup: CDR1 GTSNPN, CDR2 SVGIG (reference sequence). CDR3 region: CAWTTWGTGALFSMNTEAFF. CDR3 nucleotide sequence: TGTGCCTGGACCACATGGGGGACAGGGGCATTATTCAGCATGAACACTGAAGCTTTCTTT.

Here the CDR3 DNA reads TGTGCCAGTAGTATAAGGACAGCCTATGGCTACACCTTC. Amino acids: CASSIRTAYGYTF. J is TRBJ1-2 and V is TRBV19; a possible D gene is TRBD1 (6 bases). Germline lookup yields CDR1 LNHDA and CDR2 SQIVND (reference sequence). The V gene lost 2 bases and the J gene lost 4 bases, with 8 bases spanning the gap. This CDR3 has 13 residues.

The chain combines TRBV11-2 with TRBJ2-5; 12 bases are a match to TRBD2. The junction had 14 bases not matched to a gene; V was cut back by 5 bases and J by 7 bases. This CDR3 has 17 amino acids. The germline V gene encodes CDR1 SGHAT and CDR2 FQNNGV. CDR3 region: CASSPALAGGSVATQYF. As DNA, the CDR3 is TGTGCCAGCAGCCCTGCCCTAGCGGGGGGGTCGGTGGCGACCCAGTACTTC.

This clone is a singleton in its sample. CDR3 in DNA: TGTGCCAGCAGCTTACCAGCGGGGGGCGGGAAGACCCAGTACTTC. Translating gives CASSLPAGGGKTQYF. This chain links TRBV7-2 with TRBJ2-5; 9 bases fit TRBD2. The CDR3 has 15 amino acids. The V segment lost 2 bases and the J segment 6 bases; nucleotides outside the gene matches: 7. Germline loops: CDR1 SGHTA, CDR2 FQGNSA. Looking up the rest from reference TRBV7-2 and TRBJ2-5 gives the full variable domain: GAGVSQSPSNKVTEKGKDVELRCDPISGHTALYWYRQSLGQGLEFLIYFQGNSAPDKSGLPSDRFSAERTGGSVSTLTIQRTQQEDSAVYLCASSLPAGGGKTQYFGPGTRLLVL.

This chain connects TRBV6-6 to TRBJ2-2, with D perhaps TRBD1 (5 bases). Between the trimmed V and J ends, which lost 4 bases and 6 bases, there was a span of 15 bases. The germline V gene encodes CDR1 MNHNY and CDR2 SVGAGI (reference sequence). This CDR3 spans 15 amino acids. The CDR3: CASSFLLDSAGELFF. The CDR3 nucleotides are TGTGCCAGCAGTTTCCTCCTAGACAGTGCCGGGGAGCTGTTTTTT.

The chain is built from TRBV7-3 and TRBJ2-2; tentative D call: TRBD2 (5 bases). This CDR3 is built from 16 residues. Deletions cut 1 base from V and 7 bases from J, with 16 bases between. From germline, CDR1 is SGHTA and CDR2 FQGTGA. This CDR3 is CASSLIGGSAGGELFF. The DNA of the CDR3 is TGTGCCAGCAGCTTAATCGGAGGAAGCGCGGGCGGGGAGCTGTTTTTT.

This chain connects TRBV28 to TRBJ2-7, with TRBD1 matching over 9 bases. The CDR3 length is 15 residues. After removal of 7 bases from V and 5 bases from J, the junction contained 12 bases not matched to a gene. The germline V gene encodes CDR1 MDHEN and CDR2 SYDVKM. The CDR3 is CASTSSGQGTHEQYF. The DNA of the CDR3 is TGTGCCAGCACATCCTCGGGACAGGGTACCCACGAGCAGTACTTC.

The gene calls are TRBV19 and TRBJ1-6; TRBD1 is a possible D gene (5 bases). The V end was cut by 0 bases, the J end by 9 bases, with 15 bases between. The CDR3 totals 16 residues. Germline-derived CDR1 and CDR2 are LNHDA and SQIVND (reference sequence). For the CDR3, the DNA is TGTGCCAGTAGTATAGAGGGCAGGGCACGGCTTTCACCCCTCCACTTT. This gives the protein CASSIEGRARLSPLHF.

The genes are TRBV19 and TRBJ2-3; TRBD1 is a possible D gene (6 bases). CDR3 size: 14 residues. V was trimmed by 2 bases and J by 3 bases, leaving 9 bases between them. Germline V gene sequence: CDR1 LNHDA, CDR2 SQIVND (reference sequence). The CDR3 DNA sequence: TGTGCCAGTAGTATACAGGGGATTACAGATACGCAGTATTTT. Its protein product is CASSIQGITDTQYF. Complete variable domain (other parts from reference TRBV19 and TRBJ2-3): DGGITQSPKYLFRKEGQNVTLSCEQNLNHDAMYWYRQDPGQGLRLIYYSQIVNDFQKGDIAEGYSVSREKKESFPLTVTSAQKNPTAFYLCASSIQGITDTQYFGPGTRLTVL.

The V call is TRBV5-1, the J call TRBJ2-7, with TRBD1 as a possible D gene (6 bases). Trimming took off 4 bases at V and 3 bases at J, with 14 bases between the two ends. Germline lookup yields CDR1 SGHRS and CDR2 YFSETQ. The CDR3 is 14 residues long. CDR3 protein: CASSLRTANYEQYF. In nucleotides, the CDR3 is TGCGCCAGCAGCCTTCGGACAGCGAACTACGAGCAGTACTTC.

The V gene is TRBV9, the J gene TRBJ2-5, with a possible D match to TRBD2 (7 bases). V was clipped by 4 bases and J by 1 base, with 11 bases between them. Germline loops: CDR1 SGDLS, CDR2 YYNGEE. CDR3 length: 14 amino acids. The CDR3 bases are TGTGCCAGCAGCAGAGGGGGGGCCCAAGAGACCCAGTACTTC. This translates into CASSRGGAQETQYF.

J is TRBJ1-6 and V is TRBV28; 8 positions match TRBD1. With V trimmed by 1 base and J by 8 bases, 4 bases remained unmatched. The CDR3 length is 15 residues. Germline CDR1 is MDHEN and CDR2 is SYDVKM. CDR3 in amino acids: CASSLSTGDYSPLHF. The CDR3 DNA is TGTGCCAGCAGTTTATCGACAGGGGACTATTCACCCCTCCACTTT.

This chain links TRBV30 with TRBJ2-1; 9 nucleotides align to TRBD2. The CDR3 runs 17 residues. With 0 bases clipped from V and 0 bases from J, the junction kept 6 bases outside the gene matches. Germline-derived CDR1 and CDR2 are GTSNPN and SVGIG (reference sequence). The CDR3 here is CAWSVVAGVSSYNEQFF. The CDR3 nucleotides read TGTGCCTGGAGTGTAGTAGCGGGGGTGAGCTCCTACAATGAGCAGTTCTTC. Full variable domain (outside the CDR3, taken from reference TRBV30 and TRBJ2-1): SQTIHQWPATLVQPVGSPLSLECTVEGTSNPNLYWYRQAAGRGLQLLFYSVGIGQISSEVPQNLSASRPQDRQFILSSKKLLLSDSGFYLCAWSVVAGVSSYNEQFFGPGTRLTVL.

The V gene is TRBV9, the J gene TRBJ1-1; D is uncertain. V shed 4 bases and J shed 4 bases, with 14 bases lying between them. From germline, CDR1 is SGDLS and CDR2 YYNGEE. This CDR3 has 14 amino acids. CDR3 sequence: CASSPLSLGTEAFF. DNA for the CDR3: TGTGCCAGCAGCCCCCTTTCCCTCGGCACTGAAGCTTTCTTT.

This chain links TRBV5-1 with TRBJ1-1; 9 bases line up with TRBD1. J lost 1 base, V lost 2 bases, and 3 bases had no gene match. Germline CDR1 reads SGHRS; CDR2 reads YFSETQ. This CDR3 is built from 15 residues. CDR3: CASSLDRGRNTEAFF. For the CDR3, the DNA is TGCGCCAGCAGCTTAGACAGGGGGAGGAACACTGAAGCTTTCTTT.

The chain couples TRBV6-1 to TRBJ2-6, with TRBD1 as a possible D gene (6 bases). The V gene lost 1 base and the J gene lost 2 bases, with 6 bases spanning the gap. This CDR3 is 15 amino acids long. Germline V gives CDR1 MNHNS, CDR2 SASEGT. The CDR3 DNA reads TGTGCCAGCAGTGAAGAGGGGGCTGGGGCCAACGTCCTGACTTTC. As protein: CASSEEGAGANVLTF.

This chain links TRBV5-5 with TRBJ1-6; 8 bases map to TRBD1. Germline V gene sequence: CDR1 SGHKS, CDR2 YYEKEE (reference sequence). CDR3 size: 16 residues. Trimming cost V 0 bases and J 7 bases; bases outside gene matches: 6. The CDR3 is CASSLARDRLNSPLHF. As DNA, the CDR3 is TGTGCCAGCAGCTTGGCCCGGGACAGGCTAAATTCACCCCTCCACTTT.

This chain connects TRBV5-1 to TRBJ1-1; 8 bases align to TRBD1. The trim removed 3 bases at V and 0 bases at J, leaving 4 bases unmatched. In germline, CDR1 is SGHRS, CDR2 YFSETQ. This CDR3 region has 15 residues. Written as DNA, the CDR3 is TGCGCCAGCAGCTGGACAGGGACCCTGAACACTGAAGCTTTCTTT. Its translation is CASSWTGTLNTEAFF. The full variable domain, its missing parts supplied by reference TRBV5-1 and TRBJ1-1, is KAGVTQTPRYLIKTRGQQVTLSCSPISGHRSVSWYQQTPGQGLQFLFEYFSETQRNKGNFPGRFSGRQFSNSRSEMNVSTLELGDSALYLCASSWTGTLNTEAFFGQGTRLTVV.